This T cell receptor (beta chain) was found in a study of blood T cell repertoires in COVID-19. Donors were grouped by their self-reported clinical history. This table comes from immunoSEQ multiplex PCR, and its TCRdb copy is limited to in-frame clones, with some not included. The data hold roughly 250,000 clones, with around 90% observed a single time. Sequenced input: PBMCs or T cells enriched from blood (not recorded which). The sequence was collected from a human donor in a cohort exposed to, infected with or recovered from COVID-19 (not recorded which). The donor label of this sample is uncertain.

The CDR3 is CASSTGGGFNEKLFF. CDR3 nucleotides: TGTGCCAGTAGTACAGGGGGCGGCTTTAATGAAAAACTGTTTTTT. This chain joins TRBV19 and TRBJ1-4; the match to TRBD1 covers 8 bases. V dropped 4 bases and J dropped 4; count of bases not matched to a gene: 5. Per the germline V gene, CDR1 is LNHDA and CDR2 is SQIVND (reference sequence). The CDR3 totals 15 residues.